Sequencing of this T cell receptor (beta chain) was carried out in a study of T-cell memory formation after mild COVID-19 (dated by TCRdb to about 2021). For the study in its entirety: TCR sequence clusters from the two donors were largely donor specific. The cohort comprised two young, previously healthy adult volunteers, one female and one male. In two donors, T-cell clones that expanded and contracted after mild COVID-19 were tracked by sequencing TCRalpha and TCRbeta repertoires over time. Summary of the overall study and its limitations: The detection of some responding clones in pre-infection memory suggests that pre-existing cross-reactive memory T cells joined the SARS-CoV-2 response. Contracting CD4+ clones appeared mostly in the CM and EM memory subsets, whereas CD8+ clones were enriched in EMRA. The study included only a couple of mild cases, and larger cohorts that include severe cases with pre-infection samples were judged to be necessary. Whether the second-wave clones peaking on day 37 were SARS-CoV-2 specific was not confirmed. Balanced CD4/CD8 phenotypes were observed for clones contracting from day 15 to 85, whereas a bias towards CD4+ was observed for a second wave of clones expanding from day 15 to 37.

The CDR3 runs 13 residues from the cysteine to the phenylalanine. The kept DNA is CDR3 alone, 39 bases in frame from the first base. Taken from the germline V gene (reference sequence), the CDR1 and CDR2 loops are SEHNR and FQNEAQ. V trim: 5 bases; J trim: 10 bases; unmatched bases: 6. Sequencer: Illumina NovaSeq 6000. cDNA libraries for TCRalpha and TCRbeta were prepared by 5'RACE using constant-segment primers, with sample barcodes and unique molecular identifiers added. RNA was extracted from every sample with Trizol reagent. Libraries were amplified in two PCR steps, with a second sample barcode and Illumina TruSeq adapters added in the second step. Sequencing of libraries was performed on an Illumina NovaSeq with 2 x 150 bp paired-end reads. The authors processed their data as follows. The reads were demultiplexed and collapsed into UMI-guided consensus sequences using migec v1.2.7. Using mixcr v2.1.11, the UMI consensuses were aligned to TRA and TRB V and J templates and assembled into clonotypes. A clonotype was counted as expanded or contracted only when both edgeR and NoisET called the clonotype significant, with the noise models trained on biological replicates. For edgeR calls, the thresholds were a false discovery rate-adjusted p below 0.01 and a log2 fold-change of 1. As an exploratory analysis of dynamics, PCA with hierarchical clustering was applied to max-normalized trajectories of the 1000 most abundant clonotypes. The CD4 or CD8 phenotype of responding clones was assigned using the separately sequenced CD4+ and CD8+ repertoires. Through fastp at Q25 and MiXCR, TCRdb rebuilt clones from the public reads, retaining in-frame beta chains. A single entry per CDR3 protein holds the most common genes and DNA from its merged rows. The V and J calls were not made by the authors but by TCRdb's processing. Here the sample has approximately 390,000 distinct CDR3 sequences; 15% to 20% occur a single time. In total, the top ten clones hold approximately 21% of the sample.

Ficoll-Paque density gradient centrifugation was the method used to isolate PBMCs. This clonotype was detected a few times. Its cognate antigen has yet to be identified. No clone much larger than this one lies a single base away; base qualities are absent. Sequenced input: PBMCs or a T cell subset sorted from them (not recorded which). The TCR was taken from a man aged 18 to 29 who had mild COVID-19 (a few samples of this study predate the infection). The sample titles of this study are shuffled in the database, so cell type and time point are left out; the donor was told from shared clones. The sequence is built from TRBV7-9 and TRBJ1-5, with TRBD1 matching 9 junction bases. The CDR3: CASSATGGGPQHF. In nucleotide form, the sequence is TGTGCCAGCAGCGCGACAGGGGGAGGTCCCCAGCATTTT.